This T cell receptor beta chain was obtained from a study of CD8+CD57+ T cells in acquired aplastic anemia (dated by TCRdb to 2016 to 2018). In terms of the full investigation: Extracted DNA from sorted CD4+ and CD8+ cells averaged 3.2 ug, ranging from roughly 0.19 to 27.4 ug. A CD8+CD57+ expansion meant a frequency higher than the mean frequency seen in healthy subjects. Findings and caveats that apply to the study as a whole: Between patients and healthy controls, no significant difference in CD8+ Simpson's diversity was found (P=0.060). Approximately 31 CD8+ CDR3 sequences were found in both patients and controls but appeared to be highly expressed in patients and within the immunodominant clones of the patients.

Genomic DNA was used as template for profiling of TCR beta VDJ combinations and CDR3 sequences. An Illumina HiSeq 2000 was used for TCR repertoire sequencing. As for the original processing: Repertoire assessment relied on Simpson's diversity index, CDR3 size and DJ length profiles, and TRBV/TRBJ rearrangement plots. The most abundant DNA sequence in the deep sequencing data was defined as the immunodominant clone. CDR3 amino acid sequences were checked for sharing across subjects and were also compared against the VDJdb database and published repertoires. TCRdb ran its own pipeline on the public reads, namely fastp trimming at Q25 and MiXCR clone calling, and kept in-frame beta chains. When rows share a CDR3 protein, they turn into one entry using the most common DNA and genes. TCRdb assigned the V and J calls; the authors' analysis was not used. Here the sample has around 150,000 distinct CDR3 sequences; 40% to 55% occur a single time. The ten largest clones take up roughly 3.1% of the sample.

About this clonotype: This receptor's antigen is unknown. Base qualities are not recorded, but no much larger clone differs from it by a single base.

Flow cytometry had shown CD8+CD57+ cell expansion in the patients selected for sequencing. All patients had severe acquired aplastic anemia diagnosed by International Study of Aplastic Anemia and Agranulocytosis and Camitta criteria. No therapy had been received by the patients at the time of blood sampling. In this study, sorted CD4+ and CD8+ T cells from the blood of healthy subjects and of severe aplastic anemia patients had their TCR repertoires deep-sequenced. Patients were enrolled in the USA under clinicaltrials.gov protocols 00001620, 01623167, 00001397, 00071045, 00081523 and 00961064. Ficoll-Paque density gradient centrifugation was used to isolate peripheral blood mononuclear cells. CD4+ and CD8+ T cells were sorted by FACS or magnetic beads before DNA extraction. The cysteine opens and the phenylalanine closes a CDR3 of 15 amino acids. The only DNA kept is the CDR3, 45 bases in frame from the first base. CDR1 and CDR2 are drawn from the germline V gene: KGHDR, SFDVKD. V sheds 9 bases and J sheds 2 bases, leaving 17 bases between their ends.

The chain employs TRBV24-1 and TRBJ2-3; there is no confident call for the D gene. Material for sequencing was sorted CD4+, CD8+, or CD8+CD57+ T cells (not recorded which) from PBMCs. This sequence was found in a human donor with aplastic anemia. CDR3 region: CATSATVSPTDTQYF. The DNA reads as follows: TGTGCCACCTCTGCTACGGTAAGCCCCACAGATACGCAGTATTTT.